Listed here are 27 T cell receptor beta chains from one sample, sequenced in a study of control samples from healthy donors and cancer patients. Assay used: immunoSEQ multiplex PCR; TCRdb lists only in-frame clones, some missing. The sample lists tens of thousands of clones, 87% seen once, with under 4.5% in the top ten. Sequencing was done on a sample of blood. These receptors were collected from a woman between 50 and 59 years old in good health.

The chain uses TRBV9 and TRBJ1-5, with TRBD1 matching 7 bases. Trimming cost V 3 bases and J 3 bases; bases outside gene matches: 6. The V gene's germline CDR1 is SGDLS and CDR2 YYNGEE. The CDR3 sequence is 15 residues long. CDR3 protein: CASSAWDSLNQPQHF. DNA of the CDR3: TGTGCCAGCAGCGCCTGGGACAGCCTCAATCAGCCCCAGCATTTT.

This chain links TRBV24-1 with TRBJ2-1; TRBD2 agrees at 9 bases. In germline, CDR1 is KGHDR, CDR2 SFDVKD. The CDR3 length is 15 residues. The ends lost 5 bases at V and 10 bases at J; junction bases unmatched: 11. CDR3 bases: TGTGCCACCAGTGGGGGGGTAGCGGGAGAAGGAGAGCAGTTCTTC. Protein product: CATSGGVAGEGEQFF.

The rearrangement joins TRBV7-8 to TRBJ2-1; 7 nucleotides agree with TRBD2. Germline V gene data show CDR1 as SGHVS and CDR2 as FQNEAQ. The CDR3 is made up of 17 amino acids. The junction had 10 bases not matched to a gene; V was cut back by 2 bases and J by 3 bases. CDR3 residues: CASSLIGSGIGYNEQFF. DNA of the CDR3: TGTGCCAGCAGCTTAATTGGGAGCGGGATCGGCTACAATGAGCAGTTCTTC.

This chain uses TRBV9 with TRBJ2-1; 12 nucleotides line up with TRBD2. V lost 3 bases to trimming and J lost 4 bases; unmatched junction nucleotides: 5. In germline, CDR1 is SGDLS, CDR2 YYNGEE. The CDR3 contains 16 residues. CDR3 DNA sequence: TGTGCCAGCAGCGCTCGGACTAGCGGGGAATACAATGAGCAGTTCTTC. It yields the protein CASSARTSGEYNEQFF. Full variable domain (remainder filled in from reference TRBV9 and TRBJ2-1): DSGVTQTPKHLITATGQRVTLRCSPRSGDLSVYWYQQSLDQGLQFLIQYYNGEERAKGNILERFSAQQFPDLHSELNLSSLELGDSALYFCASSARTSGEYNEQFFGPGTRLTVL.

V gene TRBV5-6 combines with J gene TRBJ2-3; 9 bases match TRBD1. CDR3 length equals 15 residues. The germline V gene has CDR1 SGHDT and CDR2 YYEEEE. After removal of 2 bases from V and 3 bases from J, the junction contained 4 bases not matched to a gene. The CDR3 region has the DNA TGTGCCAGCAGCTTAGGGGACAGGGTTACAGATACGCAGTATTTT. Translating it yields CASSLGDRVTDTQYF.

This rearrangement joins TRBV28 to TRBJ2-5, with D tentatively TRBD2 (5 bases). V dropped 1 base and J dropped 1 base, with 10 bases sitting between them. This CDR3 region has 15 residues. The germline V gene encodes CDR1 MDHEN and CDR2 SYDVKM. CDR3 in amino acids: CASSLFLGIQETQYF. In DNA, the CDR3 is TGTGCCAGCAGTTTATTTCTCGGGATCCAAGAGACCCAGTACTTC.

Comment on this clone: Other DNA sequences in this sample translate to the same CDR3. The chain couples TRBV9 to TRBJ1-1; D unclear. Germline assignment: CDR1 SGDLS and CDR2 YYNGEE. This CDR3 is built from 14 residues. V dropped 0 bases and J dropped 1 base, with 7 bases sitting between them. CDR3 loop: CASSVVPENTEAFF. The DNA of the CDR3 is TGTGCCAGCAGCGTAGTGCCAGAGAACACTGAAGCTTTCTTT. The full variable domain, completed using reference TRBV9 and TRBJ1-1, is DSGVTQTPKHLITATGQRVTLRCSPRSGDLSVYWYQQSLDQGLQFLIQYYNGEERAKGNILERFSAQQFPDLHSELNLSSLELGDSALYFCASSVVPENTEAFFGQGTRLTVV.

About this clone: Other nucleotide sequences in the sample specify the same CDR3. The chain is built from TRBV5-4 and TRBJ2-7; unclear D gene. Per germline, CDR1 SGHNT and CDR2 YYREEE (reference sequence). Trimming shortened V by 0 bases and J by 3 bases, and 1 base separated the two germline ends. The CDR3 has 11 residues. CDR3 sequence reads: CASSLGYEQYF. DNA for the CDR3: TGTGCCAGCAGCTTGGGCTACGAGCAGTACTTC.

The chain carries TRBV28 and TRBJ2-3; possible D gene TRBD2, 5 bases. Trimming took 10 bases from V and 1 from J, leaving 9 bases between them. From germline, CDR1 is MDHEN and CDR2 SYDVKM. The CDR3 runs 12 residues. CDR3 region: CATWGGTDTQYF. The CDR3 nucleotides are TGTGCCACCTGGGGAGGCACAGATACGCAGTATTTT. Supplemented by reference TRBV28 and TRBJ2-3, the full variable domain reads DVKVTQSSRYLVKRTGEKVFLECVQDMDHENMFWYRQDPGLGLRLIYFSYDVKMKEKGDIPEGYSVSREKKERFSLILESASTNQTSMYLCATWGGTDTQYFGPGTRLTVL.

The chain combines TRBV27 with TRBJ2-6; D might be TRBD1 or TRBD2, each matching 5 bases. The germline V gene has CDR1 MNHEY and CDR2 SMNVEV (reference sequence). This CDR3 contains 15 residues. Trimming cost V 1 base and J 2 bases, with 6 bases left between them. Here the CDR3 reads CASSLLGAGANVLTF. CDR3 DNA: TGTGCCAGCAGTTTATTGGGGGCTGGGGCCAACGTCCTGACTTTC.

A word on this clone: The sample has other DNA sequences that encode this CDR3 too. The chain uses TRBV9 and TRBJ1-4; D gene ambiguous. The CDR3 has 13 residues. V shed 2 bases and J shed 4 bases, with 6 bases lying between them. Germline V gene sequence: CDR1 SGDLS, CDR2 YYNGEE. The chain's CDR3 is CASSVGLNEKLFF. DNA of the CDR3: TGTGCCAGCAGCGTCGGACTTAATGAAAAACTGTTTTTT.

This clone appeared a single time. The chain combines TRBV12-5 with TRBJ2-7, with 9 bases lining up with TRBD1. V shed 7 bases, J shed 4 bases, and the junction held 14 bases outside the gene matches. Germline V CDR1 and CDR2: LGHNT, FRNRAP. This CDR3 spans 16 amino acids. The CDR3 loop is CASAVRIRDRVYEQYF. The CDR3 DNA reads TGTGCTAGTGCCGTCCGCATCCGGGACAGGGTTTACGAGCAGTACTTC.

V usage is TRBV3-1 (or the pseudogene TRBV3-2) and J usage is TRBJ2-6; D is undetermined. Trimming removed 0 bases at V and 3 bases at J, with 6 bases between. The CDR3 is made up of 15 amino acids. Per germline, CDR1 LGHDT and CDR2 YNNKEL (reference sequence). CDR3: CASSQDPSGANVLTF. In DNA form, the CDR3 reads TGTGCCAGCAGCCAAGATCCCAGTGGGGCCAACGTCCTGACTTTC.

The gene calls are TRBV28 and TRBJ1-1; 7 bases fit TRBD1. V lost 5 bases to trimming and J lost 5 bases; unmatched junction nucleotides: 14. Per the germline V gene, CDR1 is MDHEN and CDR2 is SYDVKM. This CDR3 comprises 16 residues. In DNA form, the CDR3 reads TGTGCCAGCAGTGTCGAAGGGGGCGCACTGAGAACTGAAGCTTTCTTT. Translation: CASSVEGGALRTEAFF.

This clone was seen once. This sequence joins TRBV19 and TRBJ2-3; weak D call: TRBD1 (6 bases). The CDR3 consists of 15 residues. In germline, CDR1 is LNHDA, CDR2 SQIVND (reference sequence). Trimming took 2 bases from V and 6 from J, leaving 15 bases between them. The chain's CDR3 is CASSINGFTGDTQYF. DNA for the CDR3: TGTGCCAGTAGTATAAACGGGTTCACAGGGGATACGCAGTATTTT.

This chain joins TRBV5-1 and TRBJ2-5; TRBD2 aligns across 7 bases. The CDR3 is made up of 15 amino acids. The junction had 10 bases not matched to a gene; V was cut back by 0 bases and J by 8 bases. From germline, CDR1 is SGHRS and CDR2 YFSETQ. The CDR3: CASSLDDGGGVTQYF. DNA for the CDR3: TGCGCCAGCAGCTTGGACGACGGGGGAGGGGTTACCCAGTACTTC.

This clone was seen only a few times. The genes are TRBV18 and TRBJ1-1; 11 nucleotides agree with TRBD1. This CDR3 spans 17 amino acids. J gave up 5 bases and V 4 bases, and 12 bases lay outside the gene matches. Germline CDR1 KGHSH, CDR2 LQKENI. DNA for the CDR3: TGTGCCAGCTCACTTCTCGGACAGGGGGCTGGAAGGACTGAAGCTTTCTTT. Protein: CASSLLGQGAGRTEAFF.

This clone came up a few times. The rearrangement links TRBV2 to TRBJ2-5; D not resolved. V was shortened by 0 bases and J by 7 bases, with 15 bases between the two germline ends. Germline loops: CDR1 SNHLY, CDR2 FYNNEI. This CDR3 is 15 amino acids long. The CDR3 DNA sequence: TGTGCCAGCAGTGAAGCGCTGCAAGGTCGAGGGACCCAGTACTTC. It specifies CASSEALQGRGTQYF.

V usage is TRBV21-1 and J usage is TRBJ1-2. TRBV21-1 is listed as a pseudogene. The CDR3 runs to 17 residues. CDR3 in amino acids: CASSKGEGGAEVAGYTF. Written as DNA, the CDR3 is TGTGCCAGCAGCAAAGGGGAGGGAGGGGCGGAAGTGGCTGGCTACACCTTC.

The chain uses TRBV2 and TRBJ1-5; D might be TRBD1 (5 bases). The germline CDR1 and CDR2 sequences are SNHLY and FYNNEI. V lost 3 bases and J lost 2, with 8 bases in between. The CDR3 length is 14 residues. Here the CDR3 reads CASSERGGNQPQHF. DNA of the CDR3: TGTGCCAGCAGTGAGAGAGGGGGCAATCAGCCCCAGCATTTT.

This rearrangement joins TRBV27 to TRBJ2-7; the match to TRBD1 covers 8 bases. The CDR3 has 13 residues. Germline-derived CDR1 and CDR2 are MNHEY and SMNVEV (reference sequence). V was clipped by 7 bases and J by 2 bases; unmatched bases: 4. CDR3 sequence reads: CASTTQGAYEQYF. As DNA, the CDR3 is TGTGCCAGCACGACACAGGGGGCCTACGAGCAGTACTTC.

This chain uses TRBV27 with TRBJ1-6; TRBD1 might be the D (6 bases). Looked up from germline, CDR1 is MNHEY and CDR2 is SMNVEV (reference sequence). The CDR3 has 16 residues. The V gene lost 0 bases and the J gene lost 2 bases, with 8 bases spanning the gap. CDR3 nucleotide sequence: TGTGCCAGCAGTTTATCAGGGGGTCCCTATAATTCACCCCTCCACTTT. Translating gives CASSLSGGPYNSPLHF.

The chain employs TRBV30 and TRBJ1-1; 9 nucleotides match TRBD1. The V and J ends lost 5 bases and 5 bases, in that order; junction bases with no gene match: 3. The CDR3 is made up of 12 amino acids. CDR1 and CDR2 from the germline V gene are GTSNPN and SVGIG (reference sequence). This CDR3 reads CAWDRGRTEAFF. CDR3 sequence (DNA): TGTGCCTGGGACAGGGGGAGGACTGAAGCTTTCTTT.

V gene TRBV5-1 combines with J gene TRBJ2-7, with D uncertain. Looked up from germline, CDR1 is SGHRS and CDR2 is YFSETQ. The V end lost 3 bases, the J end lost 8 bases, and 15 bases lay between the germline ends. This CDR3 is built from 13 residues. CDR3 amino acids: CASSSLDQFKQYF. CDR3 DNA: TGCGCCAGCAGCTCCCTCGACCAGTTCAAGCAGTACTTC.

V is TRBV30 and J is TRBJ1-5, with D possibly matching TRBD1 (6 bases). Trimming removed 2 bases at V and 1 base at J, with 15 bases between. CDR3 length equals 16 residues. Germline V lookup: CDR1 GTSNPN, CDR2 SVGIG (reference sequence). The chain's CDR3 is CAWSPARTASNQPQHF. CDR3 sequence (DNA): TGTGCCTGGAGTCCTGCAAGGACAGCGAGCAATCAGCCCCAGCATTTT.

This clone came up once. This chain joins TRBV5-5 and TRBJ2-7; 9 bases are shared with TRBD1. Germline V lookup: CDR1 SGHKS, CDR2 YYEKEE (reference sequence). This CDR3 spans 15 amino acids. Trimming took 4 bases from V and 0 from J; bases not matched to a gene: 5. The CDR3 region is CASSRDRETSYEQYF. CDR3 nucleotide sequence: TGTGCCAGCAGCCGGGACAGGGAAACCTCCTACGAGCAGTACTTC.

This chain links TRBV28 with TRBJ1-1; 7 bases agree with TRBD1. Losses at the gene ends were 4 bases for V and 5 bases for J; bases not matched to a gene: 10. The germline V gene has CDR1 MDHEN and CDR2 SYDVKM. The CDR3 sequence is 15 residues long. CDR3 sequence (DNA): TGTGCCAGCAGTTCGGCCGACAGGGTACGTACTGAAGCTTTCTTT. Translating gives CASSSADRVRTEAFF. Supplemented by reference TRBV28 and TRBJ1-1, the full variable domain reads DVKVTQSSRYLVKRTGEKVFLECVQDMDHENMFWYRQDPGLGLRLIYFSYDVKMKEKGDIPEGYSVSREKKERFSLILESASTNQTSMYLCASSSADRVRTEAFFGQGTRLTVV.